This record concerns one T cell receptor beta chain sequence. Its target is not known. This sample is part of a study of cytomegalovirus exposure and HLA in healthy donors. Regarding the study as a whole: In a later analysis, TCR beta V- and J-gene trimming was associated with a missense DCLRE1C variant. The authors excluded some V segments, including TRBV6-2 and TRBV6-3, as indistinguishable.

The PCR used 60 Vbeta and 13 Jbeta primers. TCRdb's copy holds only in-frame clones and misses some; the assay was immunoSEQ multiplex PCR. The table includes 250,000 or so clones, 80% to 95% detected once. V dropped 4 bases and J dropped 2; count of bases not matched to a gene: 5. The CDR3 runs to 15 residues. The germline gives CDR1 LNHDA, CDR2 SQIVND (reference sequence). V is TRBV19 and J is TRBJ1-3; 7 bases align to TRBD1. The specimen was PBMCs. The source of this sequence is a girl aged 2-15 years in good health and CMV-seronegative. CDR3 nucleotides: TGTGCCAGTAGTACAACAGGGGTCGCTGGAAACACCATATATTTT. As protein: CASSTTGVAGNTIYF. Drawing the rest from reference TRBV19 and TRBJ1-3, the complete variable domain is DGGITQSPKYLFRKEGQNVTLSCEQNLNHDAMYWYRQDPGQGLRLIYYSQIVNDFQKGDIAEGYSVSREKKESFPLTVTSAQKNPTAFYLCASSTTGVAGNTIYFGEGSWLTVV.